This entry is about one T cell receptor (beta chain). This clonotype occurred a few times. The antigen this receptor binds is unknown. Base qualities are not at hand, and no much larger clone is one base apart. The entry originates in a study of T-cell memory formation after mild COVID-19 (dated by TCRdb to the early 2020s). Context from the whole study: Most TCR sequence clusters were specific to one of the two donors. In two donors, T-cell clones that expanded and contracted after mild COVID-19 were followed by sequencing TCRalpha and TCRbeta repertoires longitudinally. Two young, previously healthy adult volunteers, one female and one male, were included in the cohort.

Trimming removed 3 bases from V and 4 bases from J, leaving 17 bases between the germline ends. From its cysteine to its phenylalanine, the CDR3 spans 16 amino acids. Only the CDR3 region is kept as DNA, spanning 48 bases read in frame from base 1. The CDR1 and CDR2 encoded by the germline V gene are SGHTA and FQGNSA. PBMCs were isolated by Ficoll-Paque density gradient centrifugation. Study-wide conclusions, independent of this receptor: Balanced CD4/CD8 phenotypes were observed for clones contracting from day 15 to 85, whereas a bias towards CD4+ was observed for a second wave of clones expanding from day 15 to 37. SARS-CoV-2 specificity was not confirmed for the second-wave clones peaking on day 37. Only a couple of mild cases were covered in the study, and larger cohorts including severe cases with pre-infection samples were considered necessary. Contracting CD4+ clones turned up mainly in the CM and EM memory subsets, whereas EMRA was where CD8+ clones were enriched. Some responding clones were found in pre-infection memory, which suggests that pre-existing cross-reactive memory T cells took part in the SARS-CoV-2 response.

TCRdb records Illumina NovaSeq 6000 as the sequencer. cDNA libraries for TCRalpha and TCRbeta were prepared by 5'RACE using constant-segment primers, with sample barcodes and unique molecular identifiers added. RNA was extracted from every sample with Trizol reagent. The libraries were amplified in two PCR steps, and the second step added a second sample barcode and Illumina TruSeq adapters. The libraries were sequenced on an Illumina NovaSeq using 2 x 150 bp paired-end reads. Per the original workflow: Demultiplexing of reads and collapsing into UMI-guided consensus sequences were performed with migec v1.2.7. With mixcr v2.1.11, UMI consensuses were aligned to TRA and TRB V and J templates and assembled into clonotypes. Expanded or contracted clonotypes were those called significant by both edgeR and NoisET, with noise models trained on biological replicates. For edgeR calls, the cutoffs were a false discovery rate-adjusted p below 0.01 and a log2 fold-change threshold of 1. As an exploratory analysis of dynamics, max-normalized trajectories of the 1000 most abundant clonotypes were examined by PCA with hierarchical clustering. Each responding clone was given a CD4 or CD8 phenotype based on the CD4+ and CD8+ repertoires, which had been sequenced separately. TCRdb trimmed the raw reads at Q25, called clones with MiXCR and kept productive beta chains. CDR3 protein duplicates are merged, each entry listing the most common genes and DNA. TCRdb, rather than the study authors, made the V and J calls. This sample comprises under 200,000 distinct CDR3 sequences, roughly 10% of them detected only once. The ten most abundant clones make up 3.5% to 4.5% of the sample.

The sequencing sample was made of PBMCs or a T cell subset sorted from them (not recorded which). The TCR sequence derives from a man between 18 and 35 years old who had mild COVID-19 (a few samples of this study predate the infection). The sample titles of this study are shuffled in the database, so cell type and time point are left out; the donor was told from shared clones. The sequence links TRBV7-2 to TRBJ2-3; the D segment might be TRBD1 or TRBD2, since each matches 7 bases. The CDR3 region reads CASSFGPGGAADTQYF. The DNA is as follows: TGTGCCAGCAGCTTCGGCCCAGGGGGGGCCGCAGATACGCAGTATTTT.